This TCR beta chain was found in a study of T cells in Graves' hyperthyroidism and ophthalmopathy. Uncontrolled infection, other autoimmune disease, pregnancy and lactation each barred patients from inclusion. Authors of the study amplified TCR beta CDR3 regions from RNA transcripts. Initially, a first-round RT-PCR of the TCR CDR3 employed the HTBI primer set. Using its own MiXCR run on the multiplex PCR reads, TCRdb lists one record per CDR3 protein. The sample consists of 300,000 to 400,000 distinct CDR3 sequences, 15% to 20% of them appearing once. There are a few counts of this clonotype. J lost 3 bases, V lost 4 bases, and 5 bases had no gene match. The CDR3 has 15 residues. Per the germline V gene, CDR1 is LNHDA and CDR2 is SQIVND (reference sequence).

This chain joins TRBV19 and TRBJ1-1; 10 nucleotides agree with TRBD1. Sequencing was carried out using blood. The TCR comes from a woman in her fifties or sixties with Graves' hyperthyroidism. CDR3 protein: CASSTDRGPDTEAFF. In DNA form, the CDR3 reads TGTGCCAGTAGTACCGACAGGGGGCCGGACACTGAAGCTTTCTTT.